Listed below are T cell receptor beta chains from one sample, sequenced in a study of T cell repertoires in cytomegalovirus infection. Each CDR3 protein gets one entry after TCRdb re-called the reads with MiXCR. The data show 250,000 to 350,000 distinct CDR3 sequences, roughly 23% seen once. The sequencing sample was made of PBMCs. The receptors derive from a human donor in good health (CMV status not recorded). Some clones in this sample may be carry-over from other donors' samples. CDR3s include the opening cysteine and the closing phenylalanine or tryptophan. Each record gives: V gene, J gene, clone size, D gene, CDR3 DNA, CDR3 protein. D genes are given only for firm matches. Clone size is given for some rows only: seen once, a few or many times, or a class if the clone is expanded.

TRBV7-2	TRBJ2-5	few	.	TGTGCCAGCAGCATCCTGGCGGGCCTCCGGGAGACCCAGTACTTC	CASSILAGLRETQYF
TRBV12-3/TRBV12-4	TRBJ1-2	few	.	TGTGCCAGCAGTCAACCCCCGGAGGGCTACACCTTC	CASSQPPEGYTF
TRBV7-2	TRBJ2-7	many	.	TGTGCCAGCAGCTTGAATGCGGGTACCGAGCAGTACTTC	CASSLNAGTEQYF
TRBV15	TRBJ2-2	many	.	TGTGCCACGCGGGTCTTCGATCTCGGGGAGCTGTTTTTT	CATRVFDLGELFF
TRBV12-3/TRBV12-4	TRBJ1-5	.	.	TGTGCCAGCAGTTTCGAGGGGAATCAGCCCCAGCATTTT	CASSFEGNQPQHF
TRBV11-2	TRBJ2-3	many	TRBD2	TGTGCCAGCAGCTACCTAGCGGGACTTAGCACAGATACGCAGTATTTT	CASSYLAGLSTDTQYF
TRBV7-9	TRBJ2-6	many	.	TGTGCCAGCACCCCAGGCTCGGCCAACGTCCTGACTTTC	CASTPGSANVLTF
TRBV12-3/TRBV12-4	TRBJ2-3	many	TRBD2	TGTGCCAGCAGCGACCTAGCGGGGGCAGATACGCAGTATTTT	CASSDLAGADTQYF
TRBV20-1	TRBJ1-6	few	.	TGCAGTGCTAGAGGGGGCGTAGGGTCACCCCTCCACTTT	CSARGGVGSPLHF
TRBV5-4	TRBJ2-7	.	.	TGTGCCAGCAGCCCGCAGGGGTGGGGCGACGAGCAGTACTTC	CASSPQGWGDEQYF
TRBV6-6	TRBJ1-2	few	.	TGTGCCAGCAGCCGTCTCGGGACCGATGGCTACACCTTC	CASSRLGTDGYTF
TRBV5-6	TRBJ2-6	.	.	TGTGCCAGCAGCGACGGACAAACCGAGGGGTTCTCTGGGGCCAACGTCCTGACTTTC	CASSDGQTEGFSGANVLTF
TRBV5-1	TRBJ1-6	few	.	TGCGCCAGCAGTGTTGGACAGAGCTCCTATAATTCACCCCTCCACTTT	CASSVGQSSYNSPLHF
TRBV7-8	TRBJ1-1	many	TRBD1	TGTGCCAGCAGCTTAGGACAGGGGGCGAACACTGAAGCTTTCTTT	CASSLGQGANTEAFF
TRBV7-6	TRBJ1-1	many	.	TGTGCCAGCAGCGGACTCGGGTACACTGAAGCTTTCTTT	CASSGLGYTEAFF
TRBV28	TRBJ1-2	.	TRBD1	TGTGCCAGCGGCGCAGGGGGCGCCCGGCAAGGCTACACCTTC	CASGAGGARQGYTF
TRBV2	TRBJ2-7	.	.	TGTGCCGTTCGCATGATAGGGATCTACGAGCAGTACTTC	CAVRMIGIYEQYF
TRBV6-6	TRBJ2-3	many	.	TGTGCCAGCAGTTACAACGCAGGCCCTGCCACAGATACGCAGTATTTT	CASSYNAGPATDTQYF
TRBV7-3	TRBJ2-1	.	.	TGTGCCAGCAGCTATCCCCCGGGAGAGCAGTTCTTC	CASSYPPGEQFF
TRBV5-1	TRBJ2-1	.	TRBD2	TGCGCCAGCAGCCTCAGGACTAGGCAAATCAATGAGCAGTTCTTC	CASSLRTRQINEQFF
TRBV12-3/TRBV12-4	TRBJ1-1	few	.	TGTGCCAGCAGTTTTGGGGGAGTGAACACTGAAGCTTTCTTT	CASSFGGVNTEAFF
TRBV7-2	TRBJ2-4	many	TRBD1	TGTGCCAGCAGCTTGACAGGGGCCACCAAAAACATTCAGTACTTC	CASSLTGATKNIQYF
TRBV7-9	TRBJ1-1	many	.	TGTGCCAGCAACACAAAGTCCGGAGACACTGAAGCTTTCTTT	CASNTKSGDTEAFF
TRBV30	TRBJ1-5	few	TRBD1	TGTGCCTGGAGTCAAGGACAGGGGAATCAGCCCCAGCATTTT	CAWSQGQGNQPQHF
TRBV30	TRBJ1-2	few	TRBD1	TGTGCCGGTGAACAGGGGCGAGGCTACACCTTC	CAGEQGRGYTF
TRBV7-8	TRBJ2-3	many	TRBD2	TGTGCCAGCAGCCAAGGCCTAGCGGGAGGCCGCATTAGCACAGATACGCAGTATTTT	CASSQGLAGGRISTDTQYF
TRBV6-6	TRBJ1-5	.	TRBD1	TGTGCCAGCAGTTACGGGGGGGACAGTAGCAATCAGCCCCAGCATTTT	CASSYGGDSSNQPQHF
TRBV7-6	TRBJ1-1	.	.	TGTGCCAGCAGCCAGTTTACAGAGAACACTGAAGCTTTCTTT	CASSQFTENTEAFF
TRBV25-1	TRBJ2-1	.	TRBD2	TGTGCCAGCAGTGATCCAGCGGGAGCCCCCTACAATGAGCAGTTCTTC	CASSDPAGAPYNEQFF
TRBV10-2	TRBJ2-5	.	TRBD1	TGCGCCAGCGAAACTCGGGACAGGGGTGGAGAGACCCAGTACTTC	CASETRDRGGETQYF
TRBV28	TRBJ1-1	.	.	TGTGCCAGCTCTTCGGGGGGGGAGGACACTGAAGCTTTCTTT	CASSSGGEDTEAFF
TRBV28	TRBJ2-2	.	.	TGTGCCAGCAGTCTGGCCCTCAGCGGCGCGAACACCGGGGAGCTGTTTTTT	CASSLALSGANTGELFF
TRBV30	TRBJ2-5	.	TRBD2	TGTGCCTGGACCGGCCCCGGCGCTAGCGGGGGGCCCGAGACCCAGTACTTC	CAWTGPGASGGPETQYF
TRBV7-2	TRBJ2-7	many	.	TGTGCCAGCAGCTCGGGACCGCATCCCTACGAGCAGTACTTC	CASSSGPHPYEQYF
TRBV29-1	TRBJ1-2	.	.	TGCAGCGTTGCTCGTGGCACAGTGGACTATGGCTACACCTTC	CSVARGTVDYGYTF
TRBV28	TRBJ2-2	.	.	TGTGCCAGCAGTTTACCCAGGGGTGGGACCGGGGAGCTGTTTTTT	CASSLPRGGTGELFF
TRBV7-2	TRBJ2-7	many	.	TGTGCCAGCAGCTCACACCGGGTTTTTCCCTACGAGCAGTACTTC	CASSSHRVFPYEQYF
TRBV7-2	TRBJ1-4	many	.	TGTGCCAGCAGTTGGAGGACGGATTATAATGAAAAACTGTTTTTT	CASSWRTDYNEKLFF
TRBV11-2	TRBJ1-5	many	.	TGTGCCAGCAGCTTGAGGGGAGATCAGCCCCAGCATTTT	CASSLRGDQPQHF
TRBV18	TRBJ2-3	.	.	TGTGCCAGCTCGCCGACAGCGCCCCTGCACACAGATACGCAGTATTTT	CASSPTAPLHTDTQYF
TRBV19	TRBJ1-5	.	.	TGTGCCAGTAGCCCGGGGCAGTGGGGCAATCAGCCCCAGCATTTT	CASSPGQWGNQPQHF
TRBV19	TRBJ1-5	.	.	TGTGCCAGTATTACAGGACCAAATAGCAATCAGCCCCAGCATTTT	CASITGPNSNQPQHF
TRBV24-1	TRBJ2-3	few	TRBD1	TGTGCCACCGGACCGGGGACAGGACTGACAGATACGCAGTATTTT	CATGPGTGLTDTQYF
TRBV11-3	TRBJ2-1	.	.	TGTGCCAGCAGCCCCCGTTACGGGTCCCAATCCTCCTACAATGAGCAGTTCTTC	CASSPRYGSQSSYNEQFF
TRBV6-6	TRBJ2-6	few	TRBD1	TGTGCCAGCAGACAACAGGGGGCAGGGGCCAACGTCCTGACTTTC	CASRQQGAGANVLTF
TRBV7-2	TRBJ2-5	many	.	TGTGCCAGCAGCTTAGTAGGGTCAGAGACCCAGTACTTC	CASSLVGSETQYF
TRBV6-5	TRBJ2-3	.	TRBD2	TGTGCCAGCAGTAAGCTAGCGGGAGGGTACACAGATACGCAGTATTTT	CASSKLAGGYTDTQYF